One sample yielded the 2 T cell receptor beta chains listed below, sequenced in a study of T cells in Graves' hyperthyroidism and ophthalmopathy. Authors of the study amplified TCR beta CDR3 regions from RNA transcripts. During a first-round RT-PCR of the TCR CDR3, the HTBI primer set was used. TCRdb re-derived calls from the multiplex PCR reads in MiXCR, one entry per CDR3 protein. The table shows roughly 570,000 distinct CDR3 sequences, with around 46% occurring only once. Sequencing was carried out using peripheral blood or thyroid tissue (not recorded which). These receptor sequences come from an adult woman with Graves' disease, either hyperthyroidism or ophthalmopathy (not recorded which).

This clonotype came up many times. This chain connects TRBV20-1 to TRBJ2-7; no definite D call. The germline V and J ends were trimmed by 4 bases and 9 bases, with 13 bases remaining between them. The CDR3 has 11 amino acids. CDR1 and CDR2 (germline): DFQATT, SNEGSKA (reference sequence). The CDR3 spells CSATLPGAQYF. As DNA, the CDR3 is TGCAGTGCTACCCTCCCGGGTGCGCAGTACTTC.

A remark on this clonotype: Compared with germline, one end of the junction differs, possibly owing to a read error. V gene TRBV7-6 combines with J gene TRBJ1-1; 9 bases match TRBD1. This CDR3 is built from 15 residues. Germline values: CDR1 SGHVS, CDR2 FNYEAQ. The CDR3 DNA follows: TGTGCCAGTACCACGTACAGGGGGCGGAACGCTGAAGCTTTCTTT. Translated: CASTTYRGRNAEAFF.